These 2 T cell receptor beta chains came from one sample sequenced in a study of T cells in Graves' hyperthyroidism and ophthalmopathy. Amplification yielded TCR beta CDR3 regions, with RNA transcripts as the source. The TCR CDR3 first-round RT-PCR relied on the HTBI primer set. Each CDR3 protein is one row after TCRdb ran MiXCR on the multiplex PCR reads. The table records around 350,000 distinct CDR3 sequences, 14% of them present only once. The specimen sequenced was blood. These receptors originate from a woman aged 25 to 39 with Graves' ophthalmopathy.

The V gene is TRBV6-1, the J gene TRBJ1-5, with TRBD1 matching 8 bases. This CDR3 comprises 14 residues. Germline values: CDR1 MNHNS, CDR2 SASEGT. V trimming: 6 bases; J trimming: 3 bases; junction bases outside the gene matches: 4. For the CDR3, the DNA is TGTGCCAGCAGACCGGACAGGGACAATCAGCCCCAGCATTTT. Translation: CASRPDRDNQPQHF.

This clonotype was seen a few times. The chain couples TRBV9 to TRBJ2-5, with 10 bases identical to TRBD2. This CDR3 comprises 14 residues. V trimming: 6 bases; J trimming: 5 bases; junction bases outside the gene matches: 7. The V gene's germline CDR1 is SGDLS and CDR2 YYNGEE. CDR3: CASTPSGGVETQYF. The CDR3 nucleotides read TGTGCCAGCACCCCTAGCGGGGGTGTGGAGACCCAGTACTTC.